This TCR beta chain was recovered during a study of beta chain features in type 1 diabetes (dated by TCRdb to the late 2010s). General notes on the study: Mean age, gender distribution, total cell number and subset yield did not differ between patients and healthy donors. A total of 107,917,701 sorted cells were examined across all samples, and RNA yield correlated strongly with the number of cells per subset. In the study, recently diagnosed type 1 diabetes patients and matched healthy donors were compared on the TCRB repertoires of their sorted circulating CD4+ T cell subsets. Whereas all 30 or so donors provided naive and central memory subsets, regulatory and stem cell-like memory subsets were isolated from just 8 patients and about 8 healthy donors.

The entire isolated RNA was reverse transcribed using the High Capacity cDNA Reverse Transcription Kit, and thus expressed TCRB transcripts were sequenced. Deep immunoSEQ sequencing was applied to naive, central memory and regulatory T cell samples, giving an average of about 3.4 million total reads per sample. Sorted cells were lysed in RLT buffer and RNA was extracted with DNase-treated RNeasy Micro or Mini kits, depending on cell number. To prevent cross-contamination, every cell subset was processed on its own, while patient and healthy donor samples were processed together. TCRB sequences were amplified from cDNA with the immunoSEQ multiplex PCR, producing 87-bp fragments spanning the CDR3 region. The amplicons were sequenced using the Illumina HiSeq platform. The study's own analysis went as follows. Synthetic template baselines were used to correct PCR bias computationally, reads within Hamming distance 2 were collapsed together, and singletons that could not be merged were discarded. By aligning reads against IMGT, V, D and J genes, CDR3 length, and insertions or deletions at six rearrangement sites were assigned. Within each subset, clonotype counts were normalized to sorted cell number, after which true diversity and Gini coefficients were computed with the tcR R package. The overlap coefficient, calculated on TCRB nucleotide sequences, was used to quantify repertoire sharing. Out-of-frame TCRB sequences from naive cells were analyzed as a proxy for the pre-selection repertoire. Not all clones reach the TCRdb copy of this immuneACCESS table, which keeps in-frame sequences only. Checked studies attribute under half of the gap to unresolved V genes and leave the rest unexplained. Clonal size and the V and J genes are those of that table, whereas D and trimming came from the DNA. The sample includes approximately 330,000 clones, with around 10% observed a single time. About 0.014% of the sample belongs to the ten largest clones.

Points on this clone: The antigen this receptor binds is unknown. Base-call qualities are not available, and no considerably larger clone is one nucleotide away.

Each donor gave one peripheral blood draw, roughly 110 mL on average, collected into heparinised tubes. A BD FACSAria II was used to sort naive, central memory, regulatory and stem cell-like memory CD4+ T cells with a panel that included CD45RO, CCR7, CD25, CD127, CD95 and CD27. All sorted populations exceeded 98% purity. PBMCs were isolated immediately by Lymphoprep density gradient centrifugation and stained directly without culture. So that batch effects would be minimized, each experiment stained and sorted samples in pairs, pairing one healthy donor with one patient. The full study reports these points: PCR might favor shorter templates, but patient and control samples were amplified and corrected together, so any skew would affect both groups equally. Because small numbers of individuals were included in the HLA sub-analyses, any influence of HLA type on TCRB rearrangement was left unresolved. At VDJ recombination sites, patients with type 1 diabetes made fewer insertions and deleted more nucleotides, a pattern implying thymic rearrangement abnormalities. Because cDNA rather than genomic DNA was sequenced, highly expressing activated cells could have been over-represented, although no difference in activation and CD3 levels was found between groups. A moderate but significant shortening of TCRB CDR3 length was observed in type 1 diabetes patients in all four CD4+ subsets. Naive, central memory and regulatory TCRB repertoires appeared more similar among patients than among healthy donors.

Sequencing input: naive CD4+ T cells from blood. Explained via the paper, the cell subset or site label denotes: true naive CD4+ T cells. This clonotype was obtained from a woman in her thirties in good health.

The nucleotide sequence reads as follows: TGTGCCTGGTTGGGACAGACTTACAATGAGCAGTTCTTC. It codes for CAWLGQTYNEQFF. The sequence is built from TRBV30 and TRBJ2-1, with TRBD1 identical over 7 junction bases. The CDR3 starts with the cysteine, ends with the phenylalanine, and has 13 residues. Of all the DNA, just the CDR3 is kept, 39 bases in frame from base 1. V trim: 5 bases; J trim: 4 bases; unmatched bases: 5. CDR1 is given as GTSNPN and CDR2 as SVGIG, both from the germline V gene (reference sequence).